This T cell receptor beta chain derives from a study of cytomegalovirus exposure and HLA in healthy donors. From the 120-subject validation cohort, which was separate from the roughly 710-subject first cohort, the donors were drawn. Findings and limits, study-wide: TCR clusters originating in the first cohort tended to co-occur in the approximately 120 validation repertoires, according to a later analysis. The classifier reportedly diagnosed cytomegalovirus status with high sensitivity and specificity.

Details on this clone: Its antigen is currently unknown.

TCRdb keeps only in-frame clones here, not all; method: immunoSEQ multiplex PCR. The sample shows around 70,000 clones, 85% to 95% of them seen only once. This sequence originates from a woman in her late teens or twenties in good health and CMV-seronegative. Sequencing input: PBMCs.

CDR3 loop: CASSPNPGGHEQYF. The CDR3 DNA reads as TGTGCCAGCTCACCAAATCCGGGGGGCCACGAGCAGTACTTC. The J gene is TRBJ2-7, the V gene TRBV18; maybe TRBD2 (7 bases). Per germline, CDR1 KGHSH and CDR2 LQKENI. The CDR3 totals 14 residues. Trimming cost V 2 bases and J 5 bases, with 13 bases left between them.